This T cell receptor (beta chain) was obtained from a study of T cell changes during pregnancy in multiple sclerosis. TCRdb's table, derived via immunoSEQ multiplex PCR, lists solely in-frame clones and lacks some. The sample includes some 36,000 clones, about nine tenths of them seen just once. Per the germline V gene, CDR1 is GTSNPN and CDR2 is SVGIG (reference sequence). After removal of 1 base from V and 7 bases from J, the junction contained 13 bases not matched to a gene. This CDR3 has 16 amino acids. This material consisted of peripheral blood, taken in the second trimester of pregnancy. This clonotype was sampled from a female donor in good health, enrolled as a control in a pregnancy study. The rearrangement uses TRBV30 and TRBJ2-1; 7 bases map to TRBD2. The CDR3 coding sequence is TGTGCCTGGAGTGCCCCACGGAGGGAGGGCCTGAATGAGCAGTTCTTC. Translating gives CAWSAPRREGLNEQFF. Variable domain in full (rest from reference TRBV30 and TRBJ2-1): SQTIHQWPATLVQPVGSPLSLECTVEGTSNPNLYWYRQAAGRGLQLLFYSVGIGQISSEVPQNLSASRPQDRQFILSSKKLLLSDSGFYLCAWSAPRREGLNEQFFGPGTRLTVL.